These 12 T cell receptor beta chains came from one sample sequenced in a study of T-cell reconstitution after alpha-beta-depleted transplantation in children. Preparation of the TCRbeta library used unique molecular identifiers. TCRdb reprocessed the PCR reads via MiXCR and lists one record per CDR3 protein. The data contain about 110,000 distinct CDR3 sequences, over 9% of them singletons. Sequences were derived from PBMCs from the stem cell graft donor, sampled from the stem cell graft. These receptors were obtained from a human donor who donated a stem cell graft to a child with acute lymphoblastic leukemia.

This clonotype occurred many times. CDR3 in amino acids: CASSARPAGNEQFF. Written as DNA, the CDR3 is TGCGCCAGCAGCGCCCGACCTGCGGGCAATGAGCAGTTCTTC. The V call is TRBV5-1, the J call TRBJ2-1, with D possibly being TRBD2 (5 bases). V gave up 4 bases and J gave up 6 bases, with 14 bases separating them. The CDR3 has 14 residues. Per the germline V gene, CDR1 is SGHRS and CDR2 is YFSETQ.

This clonotype came up many times. This chain connects TRBV7-6 to TRBJ2-1; TRBD2 matches at 7 bases. Trimming at V came to 5 bases and at J to 0 bases, leaving 1 base not matched to a gene. The germline CDR1 and CDR2 sequences are SGHVS and FNYEAQ. There are 14 residues in the CDR3. In DNA form, the CDR3 reads TGTGCCAGCAGCCCTAGCGGCTCCTACAATGAGCAGTTCTTC. Translated, it gives CASSPSGSYNEQFF.

This clonotype showed up many times. The V gene is TRBV30, the J gene TRBJ1-6; tentatively, D is TRBD1 (5 bases). This CDR3 has 16 amino acids. Germline CDR1 is GTSNPN and CDR2 is SVGIG (reference sequence). The germline V and J ends were trimmed by 2 bases and 7 bases, with 18 bases remaining between them. This chain's CDR3 is CAWSSPRRDPNSPLHF. The DNA of the CDR3 is TGTGCCTGGAGTTCCCCCCGCCGGGACCCAAATTCACCCCTCCACTTT.

This clonotype was seen just once. The J gene is TRBJ2-1, the V gene TRBV3-1; 7 nucleotides match TRBD1. Germline loops: CDR1 LGHDT, CDR2 YNNKEL (reference sequence). The CDR3 covers 14 residues. J gave up 5 bases and V 5 bases, and 6 bases lay outside the gene matches. The CDR3 sequence: CASSKPGQHNEQFF. The CDR3 DNA reads TGTGCCAGCAGCAAACCGGGACAGCACAATGAGCAGTTCTTC.

This clonotype was counted ten times or more. The CDR3 region is CASSLAGRQGEKLFF. As DNA, the CDR3 is TGTGCCAGCAGCTTAGCAGGCAGGCAAGGAGAAAAACTGTTTTTT. The chain joins TRBV7-2 to TRBJ1-4; D not resolved. The CDR3 is made up of 15 amino acids. CDR1 and CDR2 from the germline V gene are SGHTA and FQGNSA. The ends were cut back, 0 bases at V and 8 bases at J, with 13 bases in the middle.

In this sample, this clonotype turned up many times. V and J are TRBV7-2 and TRBJ2-5, with D perhaps TRBD2 (6 bases). CDR1 and CDR2 (germline): SGHTA, FQGNSA. V gave up 1 base and J gave up 0 bases, with 15 bases separating them. This CDR3 has 17 amino acids. The CDR3 coding sequence is TGTGCCAGCAGCTTAGGAGCGGGCTTGGGGTACCAAGAGACCCAGTACTTC. This encodes CASSLGAGLGYQETQYF.

This clonotype has at least ten counts. V gene TRBV6-6 combines with J gene TRBJ2-6; possibly TRBD1 for D (6 bases). The ends were cut back, 9 bases at V and 0 bases at J, with 30 bases in the middle. This CDR3 spans 21 amino acids. The germline CDR1 and CDR2 sequences are MNHNY and SVGAGI (reference sequence). In nucleotides, the CDR3 is TGTGCCAGACGAGAGGAACAGGGAGCCATCCCGGACCACTCTGGGGCCAACGTCCTGACTTTC. It codes for CARREEQGAIPDHSGANVLTF.

This clonotype was seen ten or more times. The V call is TRBV7-9, the J call TRBJ2-7; D unresolved. The germline V and J ends were trimmed by 2 bases and 2 bases, with 13 bases remaining between them. This CDR3 has 15 amino acids. Germline V gene sequence: CDR1 SEHNR, CDR2 FQNEAQ (reference sequence). The CDR3 nucleotides are TGTGCCAGCAGCTTATTCGGGCCCGAGACCTACGAGCAGTACTTC. As protein: CASSLFGPETYEQYF.

This clonotype occurred many times. The chain uses TRBV29-1 and TRBJ2-3; 9 nucleotides align to TRBD1. After removal of 4 bases from V and 3 bases from J, the junction contained 8 bases not matched to a gene. The CDR3 runs 15 residues. From germline, CDR1 is SQVTM and CDR2 ANQGSEA. The CDR3 DNA follows: TGCAGCGTTGGTTTTAGCGACAGGGGGACAGATACGCAGTATTTT. Translated, it gives CSVGFSDRGTDTQYF.

This clonotype was counted ten times or more. Here the CDR3 DNA reads TGTGCCAGCAGACAACATACCGGGACAGGGGCCTACGAGCAGTACTTC. Translating gives CASRQHTGTGAYEQYF. The chain joins TRBV7-2 to TRBJ2-7; TRBD1 aligns across 10 bases. In germline, CDR1 is SGHTA, CDR2 FQGNSA. V was clipped by 6 bases and J by 2 bases; unmatched bases: 10. The CDR3 extends over 16 amino acids. Variable domain in full (rest from reference TRBV7-2 and TRBJ2-7): GAGVSQSPSNKVTEKGKDVELRCDPISGHTALYWYRQSLGQGLEFLIYFQGNSAPDKSGLPSDRFSAERTGGSVSTLTIQRTQQEDSAVYLCASRQHTGTGAYEQYFGPGTRLTVT.

This clonotype was recorded many times. V usage is TRBV12-3 or TRBV12-4 and J usage is TRBJ2-7; the match to TRBD1 covers 7 bases. The CDR3 runs 14 residues. The V segment lost 7 bases and the J segment 7 bases; nucleotides outside the gene matches: 13. The CDR3 protein is CASTMRQGRREQYF. The CDR3 nucleotides are TGTGCCAGCACCATGCGACAGGGTAGGAGGGAGCAGTACTTC.

This clonotype appeared many times. This chain uses TRBV12-3 or TRBV12-4 with TRBJ1-1; possible D gene TRBD1, 5 bases. This CDR3 has 14 residues. Deletions cut 2 bases from V and 4 bases from J, with 11 bases between. CDR3 DNA: TGTGCCAGCAGTTTAAGGGGTGCGGGCACTGAAGCTTTCTTT. This gives the protein CASSLRGAGTEAFF.